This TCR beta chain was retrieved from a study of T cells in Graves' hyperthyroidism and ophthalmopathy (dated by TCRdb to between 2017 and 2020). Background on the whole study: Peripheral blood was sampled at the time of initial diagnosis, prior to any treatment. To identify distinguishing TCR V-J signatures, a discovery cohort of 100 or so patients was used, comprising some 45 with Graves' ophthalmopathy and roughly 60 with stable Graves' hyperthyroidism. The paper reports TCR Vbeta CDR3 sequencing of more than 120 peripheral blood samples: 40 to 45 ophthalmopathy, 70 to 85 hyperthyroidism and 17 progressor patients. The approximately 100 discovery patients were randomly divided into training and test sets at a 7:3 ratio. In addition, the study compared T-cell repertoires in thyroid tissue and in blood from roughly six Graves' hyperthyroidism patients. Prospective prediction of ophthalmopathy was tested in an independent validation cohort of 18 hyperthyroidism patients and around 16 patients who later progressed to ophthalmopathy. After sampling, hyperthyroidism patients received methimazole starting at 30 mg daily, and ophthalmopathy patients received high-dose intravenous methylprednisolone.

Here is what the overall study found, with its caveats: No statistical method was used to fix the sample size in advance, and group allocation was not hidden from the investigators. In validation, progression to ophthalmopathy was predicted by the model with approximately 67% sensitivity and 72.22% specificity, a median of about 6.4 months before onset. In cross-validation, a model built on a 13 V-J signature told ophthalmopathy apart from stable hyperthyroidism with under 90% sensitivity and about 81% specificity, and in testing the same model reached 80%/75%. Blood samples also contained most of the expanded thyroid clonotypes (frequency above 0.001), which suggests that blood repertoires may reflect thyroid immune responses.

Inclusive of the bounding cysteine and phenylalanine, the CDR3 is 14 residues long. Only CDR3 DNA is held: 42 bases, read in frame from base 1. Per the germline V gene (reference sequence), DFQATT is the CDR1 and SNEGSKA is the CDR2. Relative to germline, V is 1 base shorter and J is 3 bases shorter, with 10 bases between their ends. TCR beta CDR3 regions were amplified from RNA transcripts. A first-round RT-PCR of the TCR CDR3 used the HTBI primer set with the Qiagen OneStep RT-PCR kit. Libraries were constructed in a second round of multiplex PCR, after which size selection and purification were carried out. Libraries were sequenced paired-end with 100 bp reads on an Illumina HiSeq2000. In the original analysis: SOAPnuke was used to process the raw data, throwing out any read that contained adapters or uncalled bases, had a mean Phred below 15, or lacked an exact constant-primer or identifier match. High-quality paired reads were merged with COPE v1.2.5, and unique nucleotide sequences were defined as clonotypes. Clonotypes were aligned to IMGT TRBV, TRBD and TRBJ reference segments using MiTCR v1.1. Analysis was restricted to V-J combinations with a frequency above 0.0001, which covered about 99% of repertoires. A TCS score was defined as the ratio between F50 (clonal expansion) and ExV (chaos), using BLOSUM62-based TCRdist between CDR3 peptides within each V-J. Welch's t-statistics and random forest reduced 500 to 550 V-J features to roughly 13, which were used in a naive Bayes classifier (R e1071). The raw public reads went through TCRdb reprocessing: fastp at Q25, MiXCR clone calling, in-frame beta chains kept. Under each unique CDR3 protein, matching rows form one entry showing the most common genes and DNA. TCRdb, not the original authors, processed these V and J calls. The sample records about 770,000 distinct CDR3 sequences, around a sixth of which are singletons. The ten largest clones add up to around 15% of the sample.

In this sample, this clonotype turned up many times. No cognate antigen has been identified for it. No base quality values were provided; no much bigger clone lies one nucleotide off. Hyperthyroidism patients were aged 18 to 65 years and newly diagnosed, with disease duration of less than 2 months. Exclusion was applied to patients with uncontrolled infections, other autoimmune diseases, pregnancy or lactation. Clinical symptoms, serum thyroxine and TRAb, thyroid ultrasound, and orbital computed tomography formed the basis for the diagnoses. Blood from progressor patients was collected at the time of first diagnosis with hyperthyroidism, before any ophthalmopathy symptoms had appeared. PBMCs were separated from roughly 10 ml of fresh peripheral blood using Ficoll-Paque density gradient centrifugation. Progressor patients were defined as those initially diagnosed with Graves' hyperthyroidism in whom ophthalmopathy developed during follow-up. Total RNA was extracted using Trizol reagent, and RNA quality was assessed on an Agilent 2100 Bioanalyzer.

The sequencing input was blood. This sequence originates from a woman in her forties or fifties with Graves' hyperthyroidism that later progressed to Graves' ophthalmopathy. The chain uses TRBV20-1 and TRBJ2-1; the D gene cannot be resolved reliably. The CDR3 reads CSARVGWYYNEQFF. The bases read TGCAGTGCTAGAGTTGGTTGGTACTACAATGAGCAGTTCTTC.